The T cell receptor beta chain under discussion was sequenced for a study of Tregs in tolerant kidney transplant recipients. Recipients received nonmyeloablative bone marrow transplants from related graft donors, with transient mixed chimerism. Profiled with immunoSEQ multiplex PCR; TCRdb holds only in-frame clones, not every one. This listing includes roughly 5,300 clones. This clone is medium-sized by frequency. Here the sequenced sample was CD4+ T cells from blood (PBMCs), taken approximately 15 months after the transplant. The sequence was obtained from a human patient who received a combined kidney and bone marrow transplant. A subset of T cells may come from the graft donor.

CDR3 DNA (partial): TGCAGTGGGCGGGGGGGCACAGATACG. Translated: CSGRGGTDT. The entire CDR3 protein reads CSGRGGTDTQYF. V and J are TRBV20-1 and TRBJ2-3; 8 bases map to TRBD2. Sequencing ends 3 residues short of the CDR3 end; the germline J gene provides the rest. The germline V gene encodes CDR1 DFQATT and CDR2 SNEGSKA (reference sequence). This CDR3 region has 12 residues. J gave up 1 base and V 7 bases, and 1 base lay outside the gene matches.